Below, 24 T cell receptor beta chains from the same sample are listed, as sequenced in a study of shared clonotypes between healthy human individuals. This table comes from immunoSEQ multiplex PCR, and its TCRdb copy is limited to in-frame clones, with some not included. The data contain around 990,000 clones, approximately 80% of them singletons. Source material: memory CD4+ T cells from PBMCs. Sample subset: CD45RA-negative fraction. The receptors derive from a man aged 18 to 30 in good health. Some clones in this sample may be carry-over from other donors' samples.

The V call is TRBV6-5, the J call TRBJ1-3; D gene ambiguous. The V and J ends lost 8 bases and 2 bases respectively, with 16 bases between them. Germline V lookup: CDR1 MNHEY, CDR2 SVGAGI. The CDR3 has 15 residues. In DNA, the CDR3 is TGTGCCAGCGCGATTACGTATGGAGCTGGAAACACCATATATTTT. This gives the protein CASAITYGAGNTIYF.

The V and J genes are TRBV28 and TRBJ2-2; possibly TRBD2 for D (6 bases). Trimming stripped 7 bases from V and 3 bases from J, with 15 bases between. The CDR3 spans 15 residues. The germline V gene encodes CDR1 MDHEN and CDR2 SYDVKM. CDR3 protein: CASKQALADTGELFF. The CDR3 nucleotides are TGTGCCAGCAAACAGGCACTAGCTGACACCGGGGAGCTGTTTTTT. Full variable domain (remainder filled in from reference TRBV28 and TRBJ2-2): DVKVTQSSRYLVKRTGEKVFLECVQDMDHENMFWYRQDPGLGLRLIYFSYDVKMKEKGDIPEGYSVSREKKERFSLILESASTNQTSMYLCASKQALADTGELFFGEGSRLTVL.

As concerns this clone: This CDR3 is also generated by other DNA sequences in the sample. The genes are TRBV5-1 and TRBJ1-4; TRBD1 aligns across 7 bases. With 4 bases clipped from V and 8 bases from J, the junction kept 2 bases outside the gene matches. Germline CDR1 and CDR2: SGHRS and YFSETQ. This CDR3 region has 12 residues. The CDR3 here is CASSPQGEKLFF. CDR3 DNA sequence: TGCGCCAGCAGCCCACAGGGGGAAAAACTGTTTTTT.

The rearrangement links TRBV21-1 to TRBJ1-2. TRBV21-1 is shown as a pseudogene. The length of the CDR3 is 15 residues. CDR3: CASSKEERVYYGYTF. The CDR3 DNA sequence: TGTGCCAGCAGCAAAGAAGAGAGGGTCTACTATGGCTACACCTTC.

This clone showed up just once. V and J are TRBV10-2 and TRBJ2-7, with TRBD2 matching over 10 bases. The CDR3 is 16 amino acids. Germline V gives CDR1 WSHSY, CDR2 SAAADI. Germline trimming cut 5 bases from V and 0 bases from J; bases unmatched to any gene: 7. CDR3 DNA: TGCGCCAGCAGTAGGGGACTAGCGAGTAACTCCTACGAGCAGTACTTC. It yields the protein CASSRGLASNSYEQYF.

This clone occurred a few times. The chain has TRBV7-3 and TRBJ2-7; 8 bases match TRBD1. There are 14 residues in the CDR3. V gave up 1 base and J gave up 6 bases; unmatched junction bases: 5. The V gene's germline CDR1 is SGHTA and CDR2 FQGTGA. CDR3 residues: CASSLRQGAGEQYF. CDR3 sequence (DNA): TGTGCCAGCAGCTTAAGGCAGGGGGCCGGCGAGCAGTACTTC.

This rearrangement joins TRBV7-3 to TRBJ2-2, with TRBD2 identical over 10 bases. The CDR3 loop spans 15 amino acids. Trimming removed 4 bases from V and 4 bases from J; junction bases left unmatched: 3. Germline CDR1 and CDR2: SGHTA and FQGTGA. Here the CDR3 reads CASSSLAGSTGELFF. The CDR3 DNA sequence: TGTGCCAGCAGCTCACTAGCGGGATCCACCGGGGAGCTGTTTTTT.

This chain connects TRBV18 to TRBJ1-2; D is undetermined. CDR3 length: 13 amino acids. The V end lost 3 bases, the J end lost 12 bases, and 17 bases lay between the germline ends. In germline, CDR1 is KGHSH, CDR2 LQKENI. The CDR3 reads CASSPSDGSRHTF. For the CDR3, the DNA is TGTGCCAGCTCACCGTCCGACGGATCTCGCCACACCTTC.

J is TRBJ1-1 and V is TRBV28; weak D call: TRBD1 (5 bases). The CDR3 loop spans 14 amino acids. Trimming stripped 6 bases from V and 0 bases from J, with 11 bases between. Germline V lookup: CDR1 MDHEN, CDR2 SYDVKM. CDR3 DNA: TGTGCCAGCAGGATCGGGGGGATGAACACTGAAGCTTTCTTT. The encoded protein is CASRIGGMNTEAFF.

This chain links TRBV4-1 with TRBJ2-5; no firm D call. With 6 bases removed from V and 5 bases from J, the gap between germline ends came to 13 bases. The V gene's germline CDR1 is MGHRA and CDR2 YSYEKL. CDR3 length equals 13 residues. Written as DNA, the CDR3 is TGCGCCAGCAGTCTAACTTTGGGGGAGACCCAGTACTTC. Translating it yields CASSLTLGETQYF.

This clone was observed a few times. The genes are TRBV5-1 and TRBJ2-2, with D possibly being TRBD2 (5 bases). This CDR3 is 17 amino acids long. CDR1 and CDR2 from the germline V gene are SGHRS and YFSETQ. The V end was cut by 9 bases, the J end by 1 base, with 22 bases between. CDR3 sequence reads: CATQLGLGGGNTGELFF. CDR3 bases: TGCGCCACCCAGCTTGGGCTAGGAGGAGGGAACACCGGGGAGCTGTTTTTT.

The V call is TRBV7-8, the J call TRBJ2-7, with 9 bases lining up with TRBD1. The CDR3 extends over 16 amino acids. CDR1 SGHVS and CDR2 FQNEAQ come from the germline V gene. J lost 1 base, V lost 5 bases, and 9 bases had no gene match. CDR3 protein: CASSTPGQGASYEQYF. Written as DNA, the CDR3 is TGTGCCAGCAGCACGCCGGGACAGGGAGCTTCCTACGAGCAGTACTTC.

This clone was detected a few times. The V gene is TRBV28, the J gene TRBJ2-7; D may be TRBD2 (6 bases). The germline V and J ends were trimmed by 5 bases and 6 bases, with 17 bases remaining between them. CDR3 length: 14 residues. The germline V gene has CDR1 MDHEN and CDR2 SYDVKM. The CDR3 DNA reads TGTGCCAGCAGTCCCCCAGGTCTAGCGCGCGAGCAGTACTTC. Amino acid sequence: CASSPPGLAREQYF.

The CDR3 is CAIFRGNTGELFF. The CDR3 region has the DNA TGTGCCATCTTCAGGGGGAACACCGGGGAGCTGTTTTTT. V gene TRBV2 combines with J gene TRBJ2-2, with TRBD1 as a possible D gene (6 bases). This CDR3 is built from 13 residues. Germline V gives CDR1 SNHLY, CDR2 FYNNEI. V lost 10 bases and J lost 1, with 10 bases in between.

On this clone itself: Other DNA variants within this sample encode the same CDR3. The chain has TRBV20-1 and TRBJ1-1; D call uncertain. Germline CDR1 reads DFQATT; CDR2 reads SNEGSKA (reference sequence). Trimming removed 6 bases from V and 1 base from J, with 6 bases in between. The CDR3 extends over 11 amino acids. The CDR3, as DNA: TGCAGTGCCCTACGGAACACTGAAGCTTTCTTT. Amino acid sequence: CSALRNTEAFF.

This chain uses TRBV5-1 with TRBJ2-3; D could derive from TRBD1 or TRBD2 (6 bases each). Germline lookup yields CDR1 SGHRS and CDR2 YFSETQ. CDR3 length equals 13 residues. V dropped 4 bases and J dropped 5 bases, with 11 bases sitting between them. Written as DNA, the CDR3 is TGCGCCAGCAGCACACAGGGAGGAGATACGCAGTATTTT. As protein: CASSTQGGDTQYF.

The genes are TRBV28 and TRBJ1-2; 7 positions match TRBD1. This CDR3 is 13 amino acids long. CDR1 is MDHEN, CDR2 SYDVKM, per germline. The V segment lost 6 bases and the J segment 5 bases; nucleotides outside the gene matches: 6. The CDR3 DNA reads as TGTGCCAGCAGCCCGGGACAGCCTTATGGCTACACCTTC. Translating gives CASSPGQPYGYTF.

This chain connects TRBV5-1 to TRBJ1-2, with a possible D match to TRBD1 (5 bases). V lost 6 bases, J lost 13 bases, and 25 bases lay in between. The CDR3 has 14 amino acids. Germline V CDR1 and CDR2: SGHRS, YFSETQ. This CDR3 is CASTLLRDIQGPTF. The DNA of the CDR3 is TGCGCCAGCACCCTGCTCCGAGACATCCAGGGCCCCACCTTC.

The chain combines TRBV19 with TRBJ2-5; TRBD2 is a possible D gene (5 bases). Trimming left V 1 base short and J 5 bases short, with 8 bases between. Germline V gene lookup returns CDR1 LNHDA and CDR2 SQIVND (reference sequence). The CDR3 is 13 residues long. The CDR3 DNA sequence: TGTGCCAGTAGTATAGGCACTAGGGAGACCCAGTACTTC. It codes for CASSIGTRETQYF.

The V gene is TRBV2, the J gene TRBJ2-1; 10 nucleotides line up with TRBD2. Germline V gene sequence: CDR1 SNHLY, CDR2 FYNNEI. The CDR3 contains 16 residues. J was trimmed by 7 bases and V by 5 bases; bases with no gene match: 11. CDR3 sequence (DNA): TGTGCCAGCAGTAACGGACTAGCGGTACATGTAAATGAGCAGTTCTTC. Translation: CASSNGLAVHVNEQFF.

This clone came up once. The chain uses TRBV5-1 and TRBJ2-7; 7 bases map to TRBD1. With V trimmed by 2 bases and J by 0 bases, 2 bases remained unmatched. Germline lookup yields CDR1 SGHRS and CDR2 YFSETQ. CDR3 length equals 14 residues. The CDR3 protein is CASSFGTDSYEQYF. The CDR3 DNA follows: TGCGCCAGCAGCTTCGGGACAGACTCCTACGAGCAGTACTTC.

The chain carries TRBV6-5 and TRBJ2-2; TRBD2 agrees at 7 bases. Germline CDR1 reads MNHEY; CDR2 reads SVGAGI. V lost 2 bases to trimming and J lost 2 bases; unmatched junction nucleotides: 5. The CDR3 is made up of 16 amino acids. CDR3 sequence reads: CASSYGRGRNTGELFF. The CDR3 coding sequence is TGTGCCAGCAGTTACGGTCGCGGGAGAAACACCGGGGAGCTGTTTTTT.

The chain is built from TRBV28 and TRBJ2-4; 9 bases agree with TRBD2. Trimming at V came to 2 bases and at J to 0 bases, leaving 17 bases not matched to a gene. This CDR3 spans 21 amino acids. Germline-derived CDR1 and CDR2 are MDHEN and SYDVKM. CDR3 bases: TGTGCCAGCAGTTTAATTGTGTCGGTTGGCCTAGCGGGACCAGCCAAAAACATTCAGTACTTC. This encodes CASSLIVSVGLAGPAKNIQYF.

J is TRBJ2-7 and V is TRBV10-3; no reliable D call. Trimming removed 3 bases from V and 6 bases from J, with 6 bases in between. Germline V gene sequence: CDR1 ENHRY, CDR2 SYGVKD. The CDR3 contains 11 residues. The CDR3 protein is CAISDPGEQYF. The CDR3 DNA is TGTGCCATCAGTGACCCCGGCGAGCAGTACTTC.